Following are 12 T cell receptor delta chains from one sample sequenced in a study of Vδ1+ human thymocytes. Study-wide results and caveats: In the thymus, TRG and TRD repertoires looked highly polyclonal with Gaussian CDR3 lengths.

Sequences come from RNA converted to cDNA by reverse transcription. Pooled V-gene forward primers with one constant-region reverse primer generated the CDR3 amplicons by multiplex PCR. TCRdb reprocessed the multiplex PCR reads through CATT. The data hold about 58,000 delta-chain clones, with more than 13% observed a single time. Antigen specificity for these receptors is unknown. Source material: Vdelta1+ gamma-delta thymocytes from the thymus. Subset indicated: FACS-sorted CD3+ TCRalphabeta- TCRVdelta1+ TCRVdelta2- thymocytes. These receptors originate from a girl under three years old who had congenital heart surgery.

This rearrangement joins TRDV1 to TRDJ1, with D perhaps given as TRDD1 or TRDD3 (5 bases each). This CDR3 region has 18 residues. Germline V gene sequence: CDR1 TSWWSYY, CDR2 QGS. Deletions cut 6 bases from V and 0 bases from J, with 23 bases between. In DNA, the CDR3 is TGTGCTCTTGGTAACGGTGGGCAGAATAGGGGGTACACCGATAAACTCATCTTT. It is translated as CALGNGGQNRGYTDKLIF.

In its sample, this clone is medium-sized. The J gene is TRDJ1, the V gene TRDV2; TRDD3 is a possible D gene (5 bases). V lost 6 bases to trimming and J lost 0 bases, with 34 bases between them. The CDR3 sequence is 21 residues long. Germline V gives CDR1 GEAIGNYY, CDR2 EKD. The CDR3 nucleotides read TGTGCCTGTCGAGTAGTTGGTTCGGGGACTTGCCCACTAAGGTACACCGATAAACTCATCTTT. This gives the protein CACRVVGSGTCPLRYTDKLIF.

J is TRDJ1 and V is TRDV1, with D possibly TRDD3 on 7 matching bases. Trimming cost V 3 bases and J 0 bases, with 26 bases left between them. Germline V gene sequence: CDR1 TSWWSYY, CDR2 QGS. The CDR3 consists of 20 residues. The CDR3 loop is CALGDLPNQGYRTYTDKLIF. CDR3 sequence (DNA): TGTGCTCTTGGGGACCTTCCCAATCAGGGATACAGGACTTACACCGATAAACTCATCTTT.

On this clone itself: This specimen includes other DNA sequences encoding the same CDR3. This chain links TRDV1 with TRDJ1, with 8 bases identical to TRDD3. The CDR3 consists of 23 residues. V trimming: 0 bases; J trimming: 0 bases; junction bases outside the gene matches: 24. Germline V gene data show CDR1 as TSWWSYY and CDR2 as QGS. This CDR3 reads CALGELAPIGLLGVPWYTDKLIF. CDR3 DNA: TGTGCTCTTGGGGAACTAGCCCCCATTGGATTACTGGGGGTTCCCTGGTACACCGATAAACTCATCTTT.

This clone was seen more than once but under ten times. The rearrangement uses TRDV1 and TRDJ1; 9 bases are a match to TRDD3. V gave up 0 bases and J gave up 0 bases; unmatched junction bases: 11. Germline values: CDR1 TSWWSYY, CDR2 QGS. This CDR3 has 19 amino acids. CDR3 coding DNA: TGTGCTCTTGGGGAACTCTCCTACGTACTGGGGGACCACACCGATAAACTCATCTTT. Translating it yields CALGELSYVLGDHTDKLIF.

V is TRDV1 and J is TRDJ1; 9 bases line up with TRDD3. With 4 bases clipped from V and 0 bases from J, the junction kept 18 bases outside the gene matches. Germline values: CDR1 TSWWSYY, CDR2 QGS. CDR3 length equals 20 residues. The CDR3, as DNA: TGTGCTCTTGGGGTTACTGGGGATACGCCACTCGGGGCGTACACCGATAAACTCATCTTT. It translates to CALGVTGDTPLGAYTDKLIF.

This clone was detected only a few times. The chain carries TRDV1 and TRDJ1; 8 nucleotides match TRDD3. Trimming removed 0 bases from V and 0 bases from J; junction bases left unmatched: 27. This CDR3 has 24 residues. CDR1 and CDR2 from the germline V gene are TSWWSYY and QGS. Here the CDR3 DNA reads TGTGCTCTTGGGGAACTAGACCCTACTTGCGTACTGGGGGGACTTCTACTGTACACCGATAAACTCATCTTT. Its translation is CALGELDPTCVLGGLLLYTDKLIF.

The table lists this clone with a count of one. A clone one base away is much larger, so this may be a read error. Different DNA sequences within this sample yield the same CDR3. This chain links TRAV29/DV5 with TRDJ1; 7 bases align to TRDD3. This CDR3 has 17 amino acids. Germline V gene sequence: CDR1 NSMFDY, CDR2 ISSIKDK. CDR3 bases: TGTGCCGCAAGCCCCCCTACTCGGTACTGGGGAACAATTAAACTCATCTTT. Encoded protein: CAASPPTRYWGTIKLIF.

This clone appeared a few times. V usage is TRDV1 and J usage is TRDJ1, with TRDD2 identical over 8 bases. The CDR3 spans 21 residues. Germline lookup yields CDR1 TSWWSYY and CDR2 QGS. With 0 bases clipped from V and 3 bases from J, the junction kept 21 bases outside the gene matches. CDR3 residues: CALGELRASYLGRDCADKLIF. The CDR3 bases are TGTGCTCTTGGGGAACTCCGCGCTTCCTACTTGGGGAGGGATTGCGCCGATAAACTCATCTTT.

This clone appeared a few times. The chain links TRDV1 to TRDJ1, with D uncertain. The germline V gene encodes CDR1 TSWWSYY and CDR2 QGS. V shed 4 bases and J shed 3 bases, with 15 bases lying between them. This CDR3 contains 15 residues. CDR3 amino acids: CALGASTGESDKLIF. The CDR3 DNA reads TGTGCTCTTGGGGCCTCTACGGGCGAATCCGATAAACTCATCTTT.

This clone has just a few counts. The chain uses TRDV1 and TRDJ1; TRDD3 aligns across 7 bases. The CDR3 is 18 amino acids. Germline V gene lookup returns CDR1 TSWWSYY and CDR2 QGS. V gave up 3 bases and J gave up 3 bases; unmatched junction bases: 16. CDR3 in DNA: TGTGCTCTTGGGGAGCCTACCTACGAAGGGGGATTTTCCGATAAACTCATCTTT. Translating gives CALGEPTYEGGFSDKLIF.

This clone was observed a few times. The genes are TRDV1 and TRDJ1; TRDD2 is a possible D gene (6 bases). The germline CDR1 and CDR2 sequences are TSWWSYY and QGS. There are 18 residues in the CDR3. Trimming pared 4 bases from V and 1 base from J, leaving 22 bases between. CDR3 sequence: CALGANPTTLVPTDKLIF. Written as DNA, the CDR3 is TGTGCTCTTGGGGCCAATCCTACGACACTGGTTCCCACCGATAAACTCATCTTT.